This paragraph covers one T cell receptor beta chain sequence. Germline CDR1 and CDR2: LNHDA and SQIVND (reference sequence). The CDR3 is 13 amino acids. V dropped 4 bases and J dropped 5 bases, with 8 bases sitting between them. The source of the sample is a study of memory CD4+ T cells and cytomegalovirus serostatus. Assay used: immunoSEQ multiplex PCR; TCRdb lists only in-frame clones, some missing. The sample holds tens of thousands of clones, about four fifths seen once. The sort gate was single viable CD3+CD4+CD8-CD45RO+ cells for memory CD4+ T cells. The sequencing input was memory CD4+ T cells from blood. The J gene is TRBJ2-2, the V gene TRBV19; a weak D match, TRBD1 (6 bases). This sequence was found in an adult in good health and CMV-seronegative. CDR3 bases: TGTGCCAGTAGTAAAACAGGGACCGGGGAGCTGTTTTTT. Translated: CASSKTGTGELFF.